This TCR beta chain was retrieved from a study of blood T cell repertoires in COVID-19. Turning to the study itself: Acute and convalescent COVID-19 samples came from the United States, Italy and Spain. PBMCs, B-cell-depleted T cells, or T cells were the source of the cDNA or gDNA that made up the material.

TCRdb's table, derived via immunoSEQ multiplex PCR, lists solely in-frame clones and lacks some. Found here are around 320,000 clones, about 90% of them singletons; the top ten hold less than 3%. Participant reports of clinical history set cohort assignment. Before they entered the study, exposed participants had met a COVID-19 case within 2 weeks. V was trimmed by 7 bases and J by 2 bases, leaving 18 bases between them. The CDR3 runs 15 residues. The germline V gene has CDR1 MDHEN and CDR2 SYDVKM. The chain couples TRBV28 to TRBJ2-7; D might be TRBD2 (5 bases). Material: PBMCs or T cells enriched from blood (not recorded which). The sequence derives from a woman between 45 and 60 years old who had been exposed to COVID-19. The CDR3 here is CASTPTGMQPYEQYF. The CDR3 bases are TGTGCCAGCACTCCAACGGGAATGCAACCCTACGAGCAGTACTTC.